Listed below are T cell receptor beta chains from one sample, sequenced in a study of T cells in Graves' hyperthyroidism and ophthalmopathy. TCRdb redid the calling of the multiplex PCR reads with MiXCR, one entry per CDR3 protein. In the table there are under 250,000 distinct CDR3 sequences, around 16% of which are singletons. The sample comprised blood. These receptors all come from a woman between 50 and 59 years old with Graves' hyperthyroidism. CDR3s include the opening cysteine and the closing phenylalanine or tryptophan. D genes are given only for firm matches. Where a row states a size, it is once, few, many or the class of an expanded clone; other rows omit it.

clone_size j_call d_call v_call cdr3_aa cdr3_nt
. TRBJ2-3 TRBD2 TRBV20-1 CSARTSGRAGDTQYF TGCAGTGCTAGAACCAGCGGGAGGGCCGGGGATACGCAGTATTTT
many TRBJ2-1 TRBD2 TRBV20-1 CSAPRTSGSEQFF TGCAGTGCTCCGCGGACTAGCGGGTCTGAGCAGTTCTTC
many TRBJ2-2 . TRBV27 CASRYQGSTGELFF TGTGCCAGCAGATACCAGGGGAGCACCGGGGAGCTGTTTTTT
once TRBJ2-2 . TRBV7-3 CASSLALMNSGELFF TGTGCCAGCAGCTTAGCTCTAATGAATTCCGGGGAGCTGTTTTTT
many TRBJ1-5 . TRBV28 CASTPSGTNQPQHF TGTGCCAGCACCCCATCGGGTACCAATCAGCCCCAGCATTTT
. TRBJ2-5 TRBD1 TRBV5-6 CASSSVRQGTQETQYF TGTGCCAGCAGCTCAGTACGACAGGGCACCCAAGAGACCCAGTACTTC
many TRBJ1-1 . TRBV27 CASSWKGDTEAFF TGTGCCAGCAGTTGGAAGGGTGACACTGAAGCTTTCTTT
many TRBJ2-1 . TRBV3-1 CASSQFGGSYNEQFF TGTGCCAGCAGCCAATTCGGGGGCTCCTACAATGAGCAGTTCTTC
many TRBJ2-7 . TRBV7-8 CASSSRDLSPYEQYF TGTGCCAGCAGCTCCCGGGACCTCTCACCCTACGAGCAGTACTTC
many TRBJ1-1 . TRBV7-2 CASSSQPGNTEAFF TGTGCCAGCAGCTCTCAGCCAGGTAACACTGAAGCTTTCTTT
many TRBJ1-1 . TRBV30 CAWRGRGNTEAFF TGTGCCTGGAGGGGGAGGGGGAACACTGAAGCTTTCTTT
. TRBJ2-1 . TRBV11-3 CASSTARARNEQFF TGTGCCAGCAGCACCGCTCGAGCAAGGAATGAGCAGTTCTTC
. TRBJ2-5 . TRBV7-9 CASIAGLNGGTQYF TGTGCCAGCATTGCGGGGCTTAACGGGGGGACCCAGTACTTC
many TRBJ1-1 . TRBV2 CASSEVGKAFF TGTGCCAGCAGTGAAGTGGGTAAAGCTTTCTTT
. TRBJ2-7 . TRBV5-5 CASSPGVLGYEQYF TGTGCCAGCAGCCCTGGAGTTCTGGGATACGAGCAGTACTTC
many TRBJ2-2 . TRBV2 CATTSGSAGELFF TGTGCCACCACATCAGGGTCGGCCGGGGAGCTGTTTTTT
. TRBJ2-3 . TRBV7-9 CASSERGADTQYF TGTGCCAGCAGCGAGAGAGGGGCAGATACGCAGTATTTT
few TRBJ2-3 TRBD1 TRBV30 CAWTKWGQGIDTQYF TGTGCCTGGACCAAATGGGGACAGGGGATAGATACGCAGTATTTT
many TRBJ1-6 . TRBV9 CASSEEASSYNSPLHF TGTGCCAGCAGCGAGGAAGCGAGCTCCTATAATTCACCCCTCCACTTT
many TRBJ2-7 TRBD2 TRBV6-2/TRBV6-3 CASSYSLAGVGYEQYF TGTGCCAGCAGTTACTCCCTAGCGGGAGTAGGCTACGAGCAGTACTTC
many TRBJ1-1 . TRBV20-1 CSASWENTEAFF TGCAGTGCTAGTTGGGAGAACACTGAAGCTTTCTTT
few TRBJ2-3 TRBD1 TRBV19 CASTTPGQGLADTQYF TGTGCCAGTACCACACCGGGACAGGGGTTGGCGGATACGCAGTATTTT
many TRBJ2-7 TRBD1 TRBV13 CASSLVGQGYEQYF TGTGCCAGCAGCTTAGTGGGACAGGGCTACGAGCAGTACTTC
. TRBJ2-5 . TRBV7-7 CASSSRVGQETQYF TGTGCTAGCAGCTCCAGGGTTGGTCAAGAGACCCAGTACTTC
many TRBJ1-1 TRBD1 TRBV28 CASSLRPGQFGTEAFF TGTGCCAGCAGCCTACGCCCGGGACAGTTTGGGACTGAAGCTTTCTTT
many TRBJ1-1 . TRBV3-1 CASSPQGGNTEAFF TGTGCCAGCAGCCCCCAAGGGGGGAACACTGAAGCTTTCTTT
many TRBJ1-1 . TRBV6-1 CASSRLTEAFF TGTGCCAGCAGTAGATTGACTGAAGCTTTCTTT
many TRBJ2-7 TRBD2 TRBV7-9 CASSLLAGRSYEQYF TGTGCCAGCAGCCTGCTAGCGGGTCGCTCCTACGAGCAGTACTTC
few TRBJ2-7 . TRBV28 CASSFQHEQYF TGTGCCAGCAGTTTCCAGCACGAGCAGTACTTC
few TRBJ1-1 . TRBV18 CASSPGATTPDEAFF TGTGCCAGCTCACCAGGGGCTACAACCCCCGATGAAGCTTTCTTT
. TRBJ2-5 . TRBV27 CASAGRDKETQYF TGTGCCAGCGCGGGGCGGGATAAAGAGACCCAGTACTTC
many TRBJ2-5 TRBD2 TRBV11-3 CASSSLLAGGQETQYF TGTGCCAGCAGCTCCTTACTAGCGGGAGGGCAAGAGACCCAGTACTTC